This is a list of T cell receptor beta chains from one sample in a study of blood T cell repertoires in COVID-19. The repertoire was sequenced with immunoSEQ multiplex PCR; TCRdb's copy has only in-frame clones and lacks some. The sample includes 190,000 or so clones, about 87% seen only once; the top ten take 4% to 5%. Sequencing was performed on peripheral blood. These receptors were obtained from a woman in her 30s with acute or convalescent COVID-19. Each CDR3 is given with its conserved first and last residue. The D gene is left open where the match is weak. Expanded clones are given a class, and other clones once, few, many or no size at all.

TRBV2	18	TRBJ2-6	TRBD1	.	TGTGCCAGCAGGGAAGGGGGCGCCTTCCTGACTGGGGCCAACGTCCTGACTTTC	CASREGGAFLTGANVLTF
TRBV6-5	14	TRBJ2-2	TRBD1	.	TGTGCCTCAAGACAGGGGGCGAGCACCGGGGAGCTGTTTTTT	CASRQGASTGELFF
TRBV12-5	13	TRBJ1-3	.	.	TGTGCTAGTGGCCTAGAATCTGGAAACACCATATATTTT	CASGLESGNTIYF
TRBV6-1	13	TRBJ2-7	.	few	TGTGCCAGCAGTGATAACCAACTCTACGAGCAGTACTTC	CASSDNQLYEQYF
TRBV6-5	13	TRBJ2-3	.	.	TGTGCCAGCAGGAAGACAGCCACAGATACGCAGTATTTT	CASRKTATDTQYF
TRBV28	13	TRBJ2-1	.	.	TGTGCCAGCAGTTTTGGGCGCTGGGATGAGCAGTTCTTC	CASSFGRWDEQFF
TRBV15	12	TRBJ1-5	.	once	TGTGCCACCAGCAGAGATCGGCAGCCCCAGCATTTT	CATSRDRQPQHF
TRBV5-1	11	TRBJ1-4	TRBD1	.	TGCGCCAGAGGGGGCCGGGAAAAACTGTTTTTT	CARGGREKLFF
TRBV18	14	TRBJ2-5	.	.	TGTGCCAGCTCACCACCTACGTTACGGGAGACCCAGTACTTC	CASSPPTLRETQYF
TRBV28	13	TRBJ2-7	.	.	TGTGCCAGCAGTTTATTTGGGCCCTACGAGCAGTACTTC	CASSLFGPYEQYF
TRBV7-9	15	TRBJ2-1	TRBD2	.	TGTGCCACCCCGCTTACTAGCGGGAGTATCAGTGAGCAGTTCTTC	CATPLTSGSISEQFF
TRBV2	16	TRBJ2-6	TRBD2	.	TGTGCCAGCAGTGAGGGGGGGAACTCTGGGGCCAACGTCCTGACTTTC	CASSEGGNSGANVLTF
TRBV5-1	13	TRBJ2-1	.	.	TGCGCCAGCAGCTTGGCCCAAAACAATGAGCAGTTCTTC	CASSLAQNNEQFF
TRBV7-2	18	TRBJ1-6	.	.	TGTGCCAGCAGCTTAAAGGGGGTTGCCGGATTTTTTTTGTCACCCCTCCACTTT	CASSLKGVAGFFLSPLHF
TRBV5-1	15	TRBJ2-1	TRBD1	.	TGCGCCAGCAGGATTACAGGGGGCCCCTACAATGAGCAGTTCTTC	CASRITGGPYNEQFF
TRBV6-6	15	TRBJ1-2	TRBD1	.	TGTGCCAGCAGTTATCCCGGGACAGGGTCCTATGGCTACACCTTC	CASSYPGTGSYGYTF
TRBV19	15	TRBJ2-5	TRBD2	.	TGTGCCAGTAGTATACGGCTAGCGGGAGTAGAGACCCAGTACTTC	CASSIRLAGVETQYF
TRBV5-1	13	TRBJ2-1	TRBD1	.	TGCGCCAGCAGCCGGGACAGGGGAACTAAACACCTCTTC	CASSRDRGTKHLF
TRBV5-1	13	TRBJ2-6	TRBD1	.	TGCGCCAGCCGGACAGGCGGGGCCAACGTCCTGACTTTC	CASRTGGANVLTF
TRBV5-1	12	TRBJ2-7	TRBD1	.	TGCGCCAGCAGCGGGACAGGGTACGAGCAGTACTTC	CASSGTGYEQYF
TRBV5-1	17	TRBJ2-6	TRBD1	.	TGCGCCAGCAGCTGGCAGGGGGCTTCTAGCGGGGCCAACGTCCTGACTTTC	CASSWQGASSGANVLTF
TRBV19	14	TRBJ2-2	.	.	TGTGCCACCGGGACACCCACTAACACCGGGGAGCTGTTTTTT	CATGTPTNTGELFF
TRBV28	14	TRBJ2-2	TRBD1	.	TGTGCCACTTTCGGACAGGAGTACACCGGGGAGCTGTTTTTT	CATFGQEYTGELFF
TRBV6-5	10	TRBJ1-1	.	.	TGTGCCAGCAGATCCAATGAAGCTTTCTTT	CASRSNEAFF
TRBV9	15	TRBJ2-7	.	.	TGTGCCTCTTCCCCGTCGGGAGACCGAACCTACGAGCAGTACTTC	CASSPSGDRTYEQYF
TRBV7-9	15	TRBJ1-1	TRBD1	.	TGTGCCAGCAGCACGAACAGGGGCCCGAACACTGAAGCTTTCTTT	CASSTNRGPNTEAFF
TRBV6-5	14	TRBJ1-1	.	many	TGTGCCAGCAGTCCGAGGCGGGATTTGACTGAAGCTTTCTTT	CASSPRRDLTEAFF
TRBV12-3/TRBV12-4	13	TRBJ2-6	.	once	TGTGCCAGCAGTTGGGCCGGGGCCAACGTCCTGACTTTC	CASSWAGANVLTF
TRBV19	15	TRBJ1-4	.	.	TGTGCCAGTAGTCCCGGTCCAACAACTAATGAAAAACTGTTTTTT	CASSPGPTTNEKLFF
TRBV28	15	TRBJ2-3	TRBD2	.	TGTGCCAGCGGACTAGCGGGTACTAGCACAGATACGCAGTATTTT	CASGLAGTSTDTQYF
TRBV18	15	TRBJ2-1	.	.	TGTGCCAGCTCACCTCTGGGGGGGCGACTTAATGAGCAGTTCTTC	CASSPLGGRLNEQFF
TRBV9	16	TRBJ2-1	TRBD2	.	TGTGCCAGCAGCCCCAGATCTAGCGGGAGGGCCTGGGAGCAGTTCTTC	CASSPRSSGRAWEQFF
TRBV15	18	TRBJ2-7	TRBD1	.	TGTGCCACCAGCTCACCCTCCACCCTGACAGGGTTCACCTACGAGCAGTACTTC	CATSSPSTLTGFTYEQYF
TRBV27	14	TRBJ1-6	.	.	TGTGCCAGCAGTAACGGCCCAGGGTATTCACCCCTCCACTTT	CASSNGPGYSPLHF
TRBV18	16	TRBJ1-5	.	.	TGTGCCAGCTCCCCGCGGGGGTCCGCTAGCAATCAGCCCCAGCATTTT	CASSPRGSASNQPQHF
TRBV3-1/TRBV3-2	15	TRBJ1-6	TRBD1	few	TGTGCCAGCAGCCAATCAGGGGGCACTGGGTCACCCCTCCACTTT	CASSQSGGTGSPLHF
TRBV12-5	16	TRBJ1-5	.	.	TGTGCTAGTGGTTTGCCCTCACAGGGAAGCAATCAGCCCCAGCATTTT	CASGLPSQGSNQPQHF
TRBV5-4	15	TRBJ2-3	.	.	TGTGCCAGCAGCTTGACTAGCAGAAATACAGATACGCAGTATTTT	CASSLTSRNTDTQYF
TRBV24-1	15	TRBJ2-3	TRBD1	.	TGTGCCACCAGCGCGCGGGACAGGGACACAGATACGCAGTATTTT	CATSARDRDTDTQYF
TRBV2	12	TRBJ2-1	.	.	TGTGCCAGCAGAACTAGTACCTATGAGCAGTTCTTC	CASRTSTYEQFF
TRBV6-5	12	TRBJ2-7	.	.	TGTGCCAGCAGTTCTCAGGGCTACGAGCAGTACTTC	CASSSQGYEQYF
TRBV7-8	15	TRBJ2-3	.	.	TGTGCCAGCAGCCGGCGCAGGGCCGACACAGATACGCAGTATTTT	CASSRRRADTDTQYF
TRBV7-2	13	TRBJ1-2	.	.	TGTGCCAGCAGCTTCGGGTTAGATGGTGGCTACACCTTC	CASSFGLDGGYTF
TRBV2	13	TRBJ1-6	.	.	TGTGCCAGCAGGAGACTCAGGGATTCACCCCTCCACTTT	CASRRLRDSPLHF
TRBV1	11	TRBJ1-1	.	.	TGCACCAGCAGCCATCGCGCTGAAGCTTTCTTT	CTSSHRAEAFF
TRBV5-1	18	TRBJ2-2	TRBD1	.	TGCGCCAGCAGCTCGAACCCCACCGGACAGGGGGTCACCGGGGAGCTGTTTTTT	CASSSNPTGQGVTGELFF
TRBV30	16	TRBJ2-3	TRBD2	.	TGTGCCTGGAGGGGGGGACTAGCGGGAGCTAGAGATACGCAGTATTTT	CAWRGGLAGARDTQYF